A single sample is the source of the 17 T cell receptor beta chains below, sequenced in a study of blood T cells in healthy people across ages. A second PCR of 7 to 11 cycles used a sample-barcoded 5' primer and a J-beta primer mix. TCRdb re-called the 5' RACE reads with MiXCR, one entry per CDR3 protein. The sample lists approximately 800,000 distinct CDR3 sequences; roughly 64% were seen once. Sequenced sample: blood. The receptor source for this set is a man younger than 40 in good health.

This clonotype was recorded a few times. This chain's CDR3 is CASSLVLASSYEQYF. CDR3 nucleotide sequence: TGTGCCAGCAGCTTAGTCTTAGCGTCCTCCTACGAGCAGTACTTC. V gene TRBV7-2 combines with J gene TRBJ2-7; D is perhaps TRBD2 (5 bases). V gave up 1 base and J gave up 0 bases, with 10 bases separating them. CDR3 length: 15 amino acids. Germline V CDR1 and CDR2: SGHTA, FQGNSA.

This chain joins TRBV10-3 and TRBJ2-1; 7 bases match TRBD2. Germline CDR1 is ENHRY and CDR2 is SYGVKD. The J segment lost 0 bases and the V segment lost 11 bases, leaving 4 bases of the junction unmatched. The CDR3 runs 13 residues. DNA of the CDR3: TGTGCCGCCGCGGGGGTCTCCTACAATGAGCAGTTCTTC. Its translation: CAAAGVSYNEQFF.

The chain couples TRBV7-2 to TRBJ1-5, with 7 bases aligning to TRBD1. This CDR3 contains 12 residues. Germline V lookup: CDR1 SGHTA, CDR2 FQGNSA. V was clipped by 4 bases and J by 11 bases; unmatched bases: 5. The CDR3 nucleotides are TGTGCCAGCAGCTCTGACAGGGTGGCCCAGCATTTT. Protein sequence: CASSSDRVAQHF.

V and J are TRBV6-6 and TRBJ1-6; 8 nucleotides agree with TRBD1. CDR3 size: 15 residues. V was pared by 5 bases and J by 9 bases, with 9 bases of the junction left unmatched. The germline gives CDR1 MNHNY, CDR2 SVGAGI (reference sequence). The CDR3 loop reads CASSEGQGASSPLHF. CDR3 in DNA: TGTGCCAGCAGTGAGGGGCAGGGGGCTAGTTCACCCCTCCACTTT.

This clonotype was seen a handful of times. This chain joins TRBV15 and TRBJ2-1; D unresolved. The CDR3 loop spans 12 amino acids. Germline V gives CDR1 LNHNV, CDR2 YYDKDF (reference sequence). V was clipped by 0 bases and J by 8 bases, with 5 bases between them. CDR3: CATSRDRYEQFF. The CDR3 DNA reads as TGTGCCACCAGCAGAGATAGGTATGAGCAGTTCTTC.

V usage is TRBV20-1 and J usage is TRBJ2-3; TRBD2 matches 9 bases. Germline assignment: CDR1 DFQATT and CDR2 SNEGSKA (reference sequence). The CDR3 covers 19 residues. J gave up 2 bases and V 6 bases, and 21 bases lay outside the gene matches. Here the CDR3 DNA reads TGCAGTGCCCCCAAGAATGGCGGGAGGGCCCCGGTTGCCACAGATACGCAGTATTTT. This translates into CSAPKNGGRAPVATDTQYF.

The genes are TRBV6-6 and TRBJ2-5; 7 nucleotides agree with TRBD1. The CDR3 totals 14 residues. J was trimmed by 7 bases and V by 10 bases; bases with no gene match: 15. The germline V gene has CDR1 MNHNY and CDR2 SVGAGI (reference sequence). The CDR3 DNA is TGTGCCACAGAGGGACAGCCTATTTTGGGGACCCAGTACTTC. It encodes CATEGQPILGTQYF.

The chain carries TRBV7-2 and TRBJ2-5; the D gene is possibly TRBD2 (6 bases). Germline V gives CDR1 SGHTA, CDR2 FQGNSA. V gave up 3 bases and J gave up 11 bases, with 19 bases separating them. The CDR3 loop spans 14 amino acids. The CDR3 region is CASSFAGEGGGQYF. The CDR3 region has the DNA TGTGCCAGCAGCTTCGCGGGTGAGGGAGGCGGGCAGTACTTC.

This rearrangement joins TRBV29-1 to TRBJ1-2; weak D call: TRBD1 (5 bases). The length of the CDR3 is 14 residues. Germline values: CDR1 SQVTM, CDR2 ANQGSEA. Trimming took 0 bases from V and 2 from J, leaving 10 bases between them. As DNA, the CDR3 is TGCAGCGTTGAAGACAGGGATTTGAACTATGGCTACACCTTC. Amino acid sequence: CSVEDRDLNYGYTF.

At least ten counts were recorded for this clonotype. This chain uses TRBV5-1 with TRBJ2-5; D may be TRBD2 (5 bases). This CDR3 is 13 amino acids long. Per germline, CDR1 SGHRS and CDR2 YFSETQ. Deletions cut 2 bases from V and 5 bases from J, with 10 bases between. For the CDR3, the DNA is TGCGCCAGCAGCTTTGGGTCGGGGGAGACCCAGTACTTC. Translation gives CASSFGSGETQYF.

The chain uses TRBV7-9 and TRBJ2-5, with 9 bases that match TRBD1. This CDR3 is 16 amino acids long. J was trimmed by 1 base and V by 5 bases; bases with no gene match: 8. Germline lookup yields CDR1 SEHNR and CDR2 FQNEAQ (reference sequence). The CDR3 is CASSRLTGGPQETQYF. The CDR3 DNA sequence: TGTGCCAGCAGCCGCTTGACAGGGGGGCCCCAAGAGACCCAGTACTTC. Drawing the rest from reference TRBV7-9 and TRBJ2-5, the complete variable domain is DTGVSQNPRHKITKRGQNVTFRCDPISEHNRLYWYRQTLGQGPEFLTYFQNEAQLEKSRLLSDRFSAERPKGSFSTLEIQRTEQGDSAMYLCASSRLTGGPQETQYFGPGTRLLVL.

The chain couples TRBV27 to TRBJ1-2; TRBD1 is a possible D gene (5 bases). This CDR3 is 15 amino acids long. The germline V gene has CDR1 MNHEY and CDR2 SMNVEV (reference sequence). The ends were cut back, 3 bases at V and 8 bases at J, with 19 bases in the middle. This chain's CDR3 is CASSFSQGRLQGYTF. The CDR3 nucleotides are TGTGCCAGCAGTTTTTCCCAGGGAAGGCTACAAGGCTACACCTTC.

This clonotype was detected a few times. CDR3 bases: TGCGCCAGCAGCCAAGACGCAGCGGGAGGTTTCTACAATGAGCAGTTCTTC. Translation: CASSQDAAGGFYNEQFF. The chain couples TRBV4-1 to TRBJ2-1, with TRBD2 matching over 9 bases. CDR1 MGHRA and CDR2 YSYEKL come from the germline V gene. The CDR3 spans 17 residues. Germline trimming cut 0 bases from V and 3 bases from J; bases unmatched to any gene: 6.

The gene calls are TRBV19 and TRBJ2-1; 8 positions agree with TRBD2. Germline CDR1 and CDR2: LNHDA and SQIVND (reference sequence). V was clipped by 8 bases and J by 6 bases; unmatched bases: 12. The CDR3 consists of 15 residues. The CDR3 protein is CASRPGGAGGNEQFF. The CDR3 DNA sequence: TGTGCCAGTCGCCCCGGGGGGGCCGGGGGCAATGAGCAGTTCTTC. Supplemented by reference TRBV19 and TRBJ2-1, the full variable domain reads DGGITQSPKYLFRKEGQNVTLSCEQNLNHDAMYWYRQDPGQGLRLIYYSQIVNDFQKGDIAEGYSVSREKKESFPLTVTSAQKNPTAFYLCASRPGGAGGNEQFFGPGTRLTVL.

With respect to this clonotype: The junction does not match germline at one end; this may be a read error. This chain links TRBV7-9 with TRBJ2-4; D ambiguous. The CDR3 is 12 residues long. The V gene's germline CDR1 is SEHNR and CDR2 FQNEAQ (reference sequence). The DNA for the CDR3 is TGTTCCAGCAGCTTTATGATCGGTGAGCAGTACTTC. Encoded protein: CSSSFMIGEQYF.

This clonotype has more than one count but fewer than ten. The CDR3 loop is CASSLQGTLYNEQFF. The CDR3 DNA reads TGTGCCAGCAGTTTACAGGGGACCTTATACAATGAGCAGTTCTTC. The chain carries TRBV28 and TRBJ2-1, with D possibly being TRBD1 (6 bases). CDR1 is MDHEN and CDR2 is SYDVKM in the germline V gene. This CDR3 is 15 amino acids long. V lost 2 bases and J 4 bases, leaving 12 bases between the germline ends.

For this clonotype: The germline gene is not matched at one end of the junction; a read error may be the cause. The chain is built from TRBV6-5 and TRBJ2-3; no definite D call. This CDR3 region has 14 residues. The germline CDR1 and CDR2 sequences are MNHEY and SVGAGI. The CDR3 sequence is CASSHSIGSDTQYF. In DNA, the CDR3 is TGTGCCAGCAGTCACTCGATCGGTAGCGATACGCAGTATTTT.